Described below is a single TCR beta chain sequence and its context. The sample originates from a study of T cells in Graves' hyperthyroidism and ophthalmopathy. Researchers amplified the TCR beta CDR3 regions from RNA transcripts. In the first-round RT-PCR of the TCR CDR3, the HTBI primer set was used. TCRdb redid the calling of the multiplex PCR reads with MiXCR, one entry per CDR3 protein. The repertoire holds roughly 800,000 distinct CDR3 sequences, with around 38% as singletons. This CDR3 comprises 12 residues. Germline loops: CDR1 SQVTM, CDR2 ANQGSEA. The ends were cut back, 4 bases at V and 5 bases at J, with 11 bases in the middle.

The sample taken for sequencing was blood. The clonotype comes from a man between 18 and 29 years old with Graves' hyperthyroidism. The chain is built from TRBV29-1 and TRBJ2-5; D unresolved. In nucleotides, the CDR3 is TGCAGCGTTGGGTTTGCACGTGAGACCCAGTACTTC. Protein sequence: CSVGFARETQYF.